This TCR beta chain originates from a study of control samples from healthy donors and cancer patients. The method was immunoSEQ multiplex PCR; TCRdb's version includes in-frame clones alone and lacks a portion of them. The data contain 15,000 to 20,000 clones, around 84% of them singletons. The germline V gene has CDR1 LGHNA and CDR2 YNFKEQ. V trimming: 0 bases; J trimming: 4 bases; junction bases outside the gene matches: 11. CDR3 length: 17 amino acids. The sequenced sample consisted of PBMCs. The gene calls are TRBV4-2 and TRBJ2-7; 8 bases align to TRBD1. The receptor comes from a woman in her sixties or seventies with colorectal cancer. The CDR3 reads CASSQEQRTGSRYEQYF. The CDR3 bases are TGTGCCAGCAGCCAAGAGCAGAGGACAGGGAGTCGGTACGAGCAGTACTTC.